The 25 T cell receptor beta chains reported below all come from one sample, sequenced in a study of CD8 T cells in Susac syndrome. cDNA came from 0.5 to 1 ug RNA primed by random hexamers. TCRdb recomputed calls from the immunoSEQ multiplex PCR reads with MiXCR, one row per CDR3 protein. The sample holds 70,000 to 100,000 distinct CDR3 sequences, approximately 96% seen once. The specimen sequenced was CD8+ T cells from PBMCs. These receptors all come from a human donor with Susac syndrome.

V usage is TRBV15 and J usage is TRBJ1-5; D remains ambiguous. V lost 3 bases, J lost 0 bases, and 9 bases lay in between. Germline loops: CDR1 LNHNV, CDR2 YYDKDF (reference sequence). CDR3 length: 15 residues. This chain's CDR3 is CATSRPRNSNQPQHF. Written as DNA, the CDR3 is TGTGCCACCAGCAGGCCGAGGAATAGCAATCAGCCCCAGCATTTT.

The chain links TRBV18 to TRBJ1-1; possibly TRBD1 for D (5 bases). Between the trimmed V and J ends, which lost 8 bases and 1 base, there was a span of 11 bases. The length of the CDR3 is 13 residues. Germline CDR1 reads KGHSH; CDR2 reads LQKENI. The CDR3 nucleotides are TGTGCCAGCCCAACAGGAGAGAACACTGAAGCTTTCTTT. Protein product: CASPTGENTEAFF.

The chain recombines TRBV2 with TRBJ2-5, with TRBD2 matching 9 bases. CDR1 is SNHLY and CDR2 is FYNNEI in the germline V gene. The CDR3 spans 15 residues. Trimming removed 3 bases from V and 6 bases from J; junction bases left unmatched: 8. CDR3 residues: CASSDFGTSFQTQYF. Here the CDR3 DNA reads TGTGCCAGCAGTGATTTTGGGACTAGCTTTCAGACCCAGTACTTC.

The chain is built from TRBV5-4 and TRBJ2-5; possibly TRBD2 for D (6 bases). The ends were cut back, 0 bases at V and 5 bases at J, with 11 bases in the middle. The germline V gene encodes CDR1 SGHNT and CDR2 YYREEE (reference sequence). The CDR3 consists of 14 residues. CDR3 protein: CASSLDLGGETQYF. In DNA, the CDR3 is TGTGCCAGCAGCTTGGATCTTGGGGGGGAGACCCAGTACTTC.

This chain joins TRBV24-1 and TRBJ2-3; no firm D call. Trimming took off 4 bases at V and 4 bases at J, with 17 bases between the two ends. This CDR3 region has 16 residues. Germline CDR1 is KGHDR and CDR2 is SFDVKD. CDR3 protein: CATSDPIRFNADTQYF. The CDR3 DNA follows: TGTGCCACCAGTGACCCAATTAGGTTCAACGCAGATACGCAGTATTTT.

The chain joins TRBV2 to TRBJ1-5, with D hard to call. The length of the CDR3 is 13 residues. Between the trimmed V and J ends, which lost 5 bases and 7 bases, there was a span of 12 bases. CDR1 and CDR2 from the germline V gene are SNHLY and FYNNEI. The CDR3 sequence: CASSWEVGQPQHF. DNA of the CDR3: TGTGCCAGCAGTTGGGAGGTCGGACAGCCCCAGCATTTT.

The chain employs TRBV7-9 and TRBJ1-1, with 7 bases aligning to TRBD1. Per the germline V gene, CDR1 is SEHNR and CDR2 is FQNEAQ (reference sequence). CDR3 length: 14 residues. The junction had 10 bases not matched to a gene; V was cut back by 1 base and J by 11 bases. The CDR3 loop reads CASSLGDSVRGAFF. The CDR3 DNA is TGTGCCAGCAGCTTAGGGGACAGCGTGCGAGGGGCTTTCTTT.

The rearrangement joins TRBV20-1 to TRBJ1-2; possibly TRBD1 for D (5 bases). The CDR3 has 14 amino acids. Per germline, CDR1 DFQATT and CDR2 SNEGSKA (reference sequence). The V end lost 2 bases, the J end lost 3 bases, and 13 bases lay between the germline ends. DNA of the CDR3: TGCAGTGCTAGATCGGCGGGGCTTCACTATGGCTACACCTTC. Its translation: CSARSAGLHYGYTF.

The V call is TRBV4-3, the J call TRBJ2-3; a possible D gene is TRBD1 (6 bases). Deletions cut 4 bases from V and 1 base from J, with 12 bases between. Germline V CDR1 and CDR2: LGHNA, YSLEER. The CDR3 runs 15 residues. The DNA of the CDR3 is TGCGCCAGCAGCCCGGCCAGGGGCGGCACAGATACGCAGTATTTT. The encoded protein is CASSPARGGTDTQYF.

This clonotype was found once. J is TRBJ2-7 and V is TRBV7-2; weak D call: TRBD1 (5 bases). In germline, CDR1 is SGHTA, CDR2 FQGNSA. V lost 5 bases, J lost 2 bases, and 13 bases lay in between. The CDR3 extends over 14 amino acids. The CDR3 loop reads CASSHTGLPYEQYF. CDR3 DNA: TGTGCCAGCAGCCACACAGGCCTCCCCTACGAGCAGTACTTC.

This clonotype has a single count. CDR3 bases: TGTGCCAGCAGGAGACCCGGACCAAACACTGAAGCTTTCTTT. It specifies CASRRPGPNTEAFF. V and J are TRBV27 and TRBJ1-1; D unresolved. Germline V CDR1 and CDR2: MNHEY, SMNVEV (reference sequence). V lost 6 bases, J lost 2 bases, and 13 bases lay in between. The CDR3 consists of 14 residues.

The V gene is TRBV3-1, the J gene TRBJ1-1, with 7 nucleotides matching TRBD1. This CDR3 region has 14 residues. With 2 bases clipped from V and 1 base from J, the junction kept 1 base outside the gene matches. Germline CDR1 LGHDT, CDR2 YNNKEL (reference sequence). Here the CDR3 reads CASSQRTGNTEAFF. CDR3 in DNA: TGTGCCAGCAGCCAAAGGACAGGGAACACTGAAGCTTTCTTT.

The chain joins TRBV2 to TRBJ2-5; D not resolved. There are 12 residues in the CDR3. Looked up from germline, CDR1 is SNHLY and CDR2 is FYNNEI. V was clipped by 11 bases and J by 5 bases, with 15 bases between them. The CDR3 loop is CASHLGHETQYF. The CDR3 nucleotides are TGTGCCTCCCACCTGGGTCATGAGACCCAGTACTTC.

The chain couples TRBV30 to TRBJ2-7; 10 bases fit TRBD2. V lost 4 bases and J lost 5; bases outside the gene matches: 8. Germline lookup yields CDR1 GTSNPN and CDR2 SVGIG (reference sequence). The CDR3 covers 14 residues. As DNA, the CDR3 is TGTGCCTGGAATTTCATGGGACTAGCGAACGAGCAGTACTTC. Translation gives CAWNFMGLANEQYF. Variable domain in full (rest from reference TRBV30 and TRBJ2-7): SQTIHQWPATLVQPVGSPLSLECTVEGTSNPNLYWYRQAAGRGLQLLFYSVGIGQISSEVPQNLSASRPQDRQFILSSKKLLLSDSGFYLCAWNFMGLANEQYFGPGTRLTVT.

CDR3 DNA sequence: TGCGCCAGCAGCCAAGTCTCGTGGGATGATGGAAACACCATATATTTT. Its protein is CASSQVSWDDGNTIYF. J is TRBJ1-3 and V is TRBV4-1; the D is unclear. V was cut by 1 base and J by 3 bases, with 13 bases left in between. The CDR3 totals 16 residues. Germline CDR1 MGHRA, CDR2 YSYEKL.

The count of this clonotype is one. Written as DNA, the CDR3 is TGCGCCAGCAGCCAAGCGGACAGGACGTCCTACGAGCAGTACTTC. It is translated as CASSQADRTSYEQYF. The chain uses TRBV4-3 and TRBJ2-7; 7 bases align to TRBD1. This CDR3 comprises 15 residues. V lost 1 base to trimming and J lost 1 base; unmatched junction nucleotides: 4. Per germline, CDR1 LGHNA and CDR2 YSLEER.

The V gene is TRBV24-1, the J gene TRBJ2-7, with 7 bases aligning to TRBD1. The CDR3 has 12 amino acids. Trimming cost V 10 bases and J 1 base; bases outside gene matches: 3. In germline, CDR1 is KGHDR, CDR2 SFDVKD. The CDR3 sequence: CATGTASYEQYF. The CDR3 nucleotides are TGTGCCACGGGGACAGCTTCCTACGAGCAGTACTTC.

This chain links TRBV7-9 with TRBJ2-7; 8 bases agree with TRBD1. V shed 4 bases, J shed 2 bases, and the junction held 10 bases outside the gene matches. Germline lookup yields CDR1 SEHNR and CDR2 FQNEAQ (reference sequence). The CDR3 extends over 16 amino acids. The CDR3 sequence: CASSSTPDRGPYEQYF. CDR3 DNA: TGTGCCAGCAGCTCCACCCCTGACAGGGGTCCCTACGAGCAGTACTTC.

This chain links TRBV5-1 with TRBJ1-1; TRBD1 matches 8 bases. The CDR3 loop spans 15 amino acids. J lost 11 bases, V lost 4 bases, and 16 bases had no gene match. The germline V gene encodes CDR1 SGHRS and CDR2 YFSETQ. CDR3: CASSPYRAGGSDAFF. CDR3 DNA: TGCGCCAGCAGCCCCTACCGCGCAGGGGGCTCGGATGCTTTCTTT.

The V and J genes are TRBV30 and TRBJ1-3; tentatively, D is TRBD1 (6 bases). The CDR3 totals 14 residues. V lost 3 bases to trimming and J lost 2 bases, with 11 bases between them. Per the germline V gene, CDR1 is GTSNPN and CDR2 is SVGIG (reference sequence). DNA of the CDR3: TGTGCCTGGAGCTCCGGACAGCCTGGAAACACCATATATTTT. It yields the protein CAWSSGQPGNTIYF.

The chain links TRBV6-1 to TRBJ1-4; D gene unclear. The V gene lost 4 bases and the J gene lost 8 bases, with 14 bases spanning the gap. The CDR3 spans 14 residues. The V gene's germline CDR1 is MNHNS and CDR2 SASEGT. CDR3 region: CASSARSPWEKLFF. For the CDR3, the DNA is TGTGCCAGCAGTGCCCGGAGTCCCTGGGAAAAACTGTTTTTT.

The rearrangement joins TRBV7-3 to TRBJ2-7, with 9 bases aligning to TRBD2. The CDR3 loop spans 14 amino acids. From germline, CDR1 is SGHTA and CDR2 FQGTGA. The ends lost 5 bases at V and 7 bases at J; junction bases unmatched: 9. CDR3: CASSRTEAGGEQYF. The CDR3 DNA follows: TGTGCCAGCAGCCGAACAGAGGCGGGAGGGGAGCAGTACTTC.

This chain joins TRBV20-1 and TRBJ1-1; 9 nucleotides line up with TRBD1. The V gene end was trimmed by 4 bases and the J gene end by 7 bases; junction bases not matched to a gene: 7. From germline, CDR1 is DFQATT and CDR2 SNEGSKA (reference sequence). This CDR3 region has 13 residues. The CDR3 sequence: CSANPTGGHEAFF. The CDR3 DNA is TGCAGTGCTAATCCAACAGGGGGCCATGAAGCTTTCTTT.

The chain employs TRBV20-1 and TRBJ1-2, with TRBD1 matching 7 bases. With 8 bases clipped from V and 4 bases from J, the junction kept 13 bases outside the gene matches. The CDR3 runs to 14 residues. Germline CDR1 DFQATT, CDR2 SNEGSKA (reference sequence). Here the CDR3 reads CSSSDRAAGYGYTF. CDR3 DNA sequence: TGCAGTTCCAGTGACAGGGCAGCGGGCTATGGCTACACCTTC.

The chain combines TRBV6-5 with TRBJ2-3; 7 nucleotides line up with TRBD1. The CDR3 is made up of 15 amino acids. V shed 7 bases, J shed 1 base, and the junction held 8 bases outside the gene matches. Looked up from germline, CDR1 is MNHEY and CDR2 is SVGAGI. The CDR3 here is CASIPPGQGTDTQYF. DNA for the CDR3: TGTGCCAGCATCCCCCCAGGACAGGGCACAGATACGCAGTATTTT.